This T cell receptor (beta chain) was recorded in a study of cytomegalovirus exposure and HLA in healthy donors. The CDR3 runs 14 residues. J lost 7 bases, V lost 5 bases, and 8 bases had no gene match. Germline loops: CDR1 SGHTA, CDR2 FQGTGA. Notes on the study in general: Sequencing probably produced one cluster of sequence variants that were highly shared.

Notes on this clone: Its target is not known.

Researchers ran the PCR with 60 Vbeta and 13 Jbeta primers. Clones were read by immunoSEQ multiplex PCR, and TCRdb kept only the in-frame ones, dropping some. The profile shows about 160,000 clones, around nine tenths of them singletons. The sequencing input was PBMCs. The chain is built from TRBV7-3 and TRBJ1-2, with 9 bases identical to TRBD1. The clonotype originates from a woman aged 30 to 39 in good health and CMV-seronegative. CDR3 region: CASSPGQGRGGYTF. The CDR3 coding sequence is TGTGCCAGCAGCCCGGGACAGGGAAGAGGTGGCTACACCTTC.